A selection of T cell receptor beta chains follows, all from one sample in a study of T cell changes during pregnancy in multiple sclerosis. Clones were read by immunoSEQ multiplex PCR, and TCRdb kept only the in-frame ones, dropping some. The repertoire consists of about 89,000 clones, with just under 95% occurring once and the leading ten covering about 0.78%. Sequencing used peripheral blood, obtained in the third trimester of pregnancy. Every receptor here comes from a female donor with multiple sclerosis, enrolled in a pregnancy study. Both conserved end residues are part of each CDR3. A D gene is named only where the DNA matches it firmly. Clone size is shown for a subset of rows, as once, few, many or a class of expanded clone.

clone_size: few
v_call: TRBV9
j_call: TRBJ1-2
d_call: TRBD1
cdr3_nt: TGTGCCAGCAGCCCCGGGGACAGGGTAACCTATGGCTACACCTTC
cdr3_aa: CASSPGDRVTYGYTF

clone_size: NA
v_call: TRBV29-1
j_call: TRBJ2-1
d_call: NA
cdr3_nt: TGCAGCGTTGTGTCCGGGACTAATGAGCAGTTCTTC
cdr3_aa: CSVVSGTNEQFF

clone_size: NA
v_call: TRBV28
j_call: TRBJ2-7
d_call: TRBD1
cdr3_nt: TGTGCCAGCAGTTCCGCCGGGACAGGGGCTAGAGGTAGAGCGCGCGAGCAGTACTTC
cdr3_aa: CASSSAGTGARGRAREQYF

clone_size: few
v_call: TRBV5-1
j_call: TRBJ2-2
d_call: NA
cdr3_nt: TGCGCCAGCAGGTCTGGCGGGGAGAGCACTGGGGAGCTGTTTTTT
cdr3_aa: CASRSGGESTGELFF

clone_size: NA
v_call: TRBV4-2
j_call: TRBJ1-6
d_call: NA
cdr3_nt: TGTGCCAGCAGCCTAGGACACGATATGAGTAATTCACCCCTCCACTTT
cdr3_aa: CASSLGHDMSNSPLHF

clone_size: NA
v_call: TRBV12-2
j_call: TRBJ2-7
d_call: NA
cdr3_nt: TGTGCAAGTCCCCACCTATTCCGGATAGCGGGGCACGAGCAGTACTTC
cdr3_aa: CASPHLFRIAGHEQYF

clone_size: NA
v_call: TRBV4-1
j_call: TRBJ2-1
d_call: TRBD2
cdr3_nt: TGCGCCAGCAGCCAAGAAACTGCTAGCGGAAAGTCTTCCTACAATGAGCAGTTCTTC
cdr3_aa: CASSQETASGKSSYNEQFF

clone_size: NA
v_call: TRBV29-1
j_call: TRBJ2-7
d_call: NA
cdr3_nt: TGCAGCGTTGAAGATCTAGGAGGAGGGAGCTACGAGCAGTACTTC
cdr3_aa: CSVEDLGGGSYEQYF

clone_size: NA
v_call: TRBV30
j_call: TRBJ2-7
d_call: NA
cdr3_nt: TGTGCCTGGAGTTTTAGCCGGGTATCCTACGAGCAGTACTTC
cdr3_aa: CAWSFSRVSYEQYF

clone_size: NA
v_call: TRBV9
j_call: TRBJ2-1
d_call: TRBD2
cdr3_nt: TGTGCCAGCAGCGCCGGGACTAGTTCCTACAATGAGCAGTTCTTC
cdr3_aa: CASSAGTSSYNEQFF

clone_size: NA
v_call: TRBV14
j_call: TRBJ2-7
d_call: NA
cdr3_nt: TGTGCCAGCAGCCAAGATCGTGGCTGGGCCTCCTACGAGCAGTACTTC
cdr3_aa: CASSQDRGWASYEQYF

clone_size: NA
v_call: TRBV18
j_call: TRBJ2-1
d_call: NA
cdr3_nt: TGTGCCAGCTCCGAGGACAGAAACAATGAGCAGTTCTTC
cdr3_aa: CASSEDRNNEQFF

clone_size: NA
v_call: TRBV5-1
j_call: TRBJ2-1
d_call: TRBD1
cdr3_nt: TGCGCCAGCAGCCCGGGACAGATCCGCGAGCAGTTCTTC
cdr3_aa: CASSPGQIREQFF

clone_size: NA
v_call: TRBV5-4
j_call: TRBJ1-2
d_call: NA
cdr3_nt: TGTGCCAGCAGCTCGGGGGGGCAGTTCCATGGCTACACCTTC
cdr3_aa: CASSSGGQFHGYTF

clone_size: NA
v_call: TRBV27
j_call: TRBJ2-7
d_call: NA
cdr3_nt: TGTGCCAGCAGTTTCGGCAGGGGGGCTTCCTACGAGCAGTACTTC
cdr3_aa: CASSFGRGASYEQYF

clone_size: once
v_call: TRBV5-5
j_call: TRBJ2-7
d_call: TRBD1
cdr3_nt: TGTGCCAGCCGGACAGGGTCGCATTACGAGCAGTACTTC
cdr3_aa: CASRTGSHYEQYF

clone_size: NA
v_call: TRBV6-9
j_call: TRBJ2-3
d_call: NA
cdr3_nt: TGTGCCAGCAGTTCCCTCTGGACTGCATCCATCACAGATACGCAGTATTTT
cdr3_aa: CASSSLWTASITDTQYF

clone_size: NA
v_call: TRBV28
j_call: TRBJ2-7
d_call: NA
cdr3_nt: TGTGCCAGCAGTTTACTATCAGGTAGTAACAACTTC
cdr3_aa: CASSLLSGSNNF

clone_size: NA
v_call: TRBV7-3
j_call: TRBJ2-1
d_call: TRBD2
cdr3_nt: TGTGCCAGCAGCTTAAACCCTAGCGGGGGCTCCTACAATGAGCAGTTCTTC
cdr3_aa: CASSLNPSGGSYNEQFF

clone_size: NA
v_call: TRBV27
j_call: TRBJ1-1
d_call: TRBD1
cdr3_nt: TGTGCCAGCAGGTATGACAGGGGGCAAATGAACACTGAAGCTTTCTTT
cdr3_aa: CASRYDRGQMNTEAFF

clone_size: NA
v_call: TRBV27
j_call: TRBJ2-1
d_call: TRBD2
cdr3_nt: TGTGCCAGCAGTAAGGCTAGCGGGAGCTACAATGAGCAGTTCTTC
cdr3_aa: CASSKASGSYNEQFF

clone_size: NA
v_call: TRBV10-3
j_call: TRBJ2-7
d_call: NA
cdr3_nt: TGTGCCACAATGTCCGGGACTCTGAGCTCCTACGAGCAGTACTTC
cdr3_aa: CATMSGTLSSYEQYF

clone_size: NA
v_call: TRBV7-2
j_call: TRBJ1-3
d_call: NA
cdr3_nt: TGTGCCAGCAGCTTAAGAGGACAGTCCGACTCTGGAAACACCATATATTTT
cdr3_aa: CASSLRGQSDSGNTIYF

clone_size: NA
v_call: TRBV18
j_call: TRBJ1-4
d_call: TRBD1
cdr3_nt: TGTGCCAGCTCACCACAATCTGGACAGGGGGAAAAACTGTTTTTT
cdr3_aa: CASSPQSGQGEKLFF

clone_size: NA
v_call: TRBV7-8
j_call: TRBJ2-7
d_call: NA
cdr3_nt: TGTGCCAGCAGCCCCGATGGGTCGCTAGGGTACTTC
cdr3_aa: CASSPDGSLGYF

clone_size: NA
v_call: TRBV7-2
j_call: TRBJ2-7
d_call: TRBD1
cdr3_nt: TGTGCCAGCAGCTTGGGACAGGTTGAGTACGAGCAGTACTTC
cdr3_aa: CASSLGQVEYEQYF

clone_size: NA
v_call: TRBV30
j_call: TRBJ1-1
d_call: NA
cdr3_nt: TGTGCCTGGAGCCCTCGTCAGGGGATGAACACTGAAGCTTTCTTT
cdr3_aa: CAWSPRQGMNTEAFF

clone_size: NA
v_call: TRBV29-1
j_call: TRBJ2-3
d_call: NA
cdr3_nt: TGCAGCGTTGAAGTGCGGGAAACAGATACGCAGTATTTT
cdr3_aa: CSVEVRETDTQYF

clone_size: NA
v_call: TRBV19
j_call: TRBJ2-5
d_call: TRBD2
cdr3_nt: TGTGCCAGTAGTATAGCTAGCGGGAGGACCCAAGAGACCCAGTACTTC
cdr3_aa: CASSIASGRTQETQYF

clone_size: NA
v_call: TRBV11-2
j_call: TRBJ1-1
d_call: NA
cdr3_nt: TGTGCCAGCAGCCCCCCCTTTAGGGGGACTGAAGCTTTCTTT
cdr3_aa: CASSPPFRGTEAFF

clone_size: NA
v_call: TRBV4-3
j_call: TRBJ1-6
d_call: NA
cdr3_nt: TGCGCCAGCAGCCAAACGGGGGGCTTAGGTTCACCCCTCCACTTT
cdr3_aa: CASSQTGGLGSPLHF

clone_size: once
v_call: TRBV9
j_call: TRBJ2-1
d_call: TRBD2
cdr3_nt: TGTGCCAGCAGCTTCGGACTAGCGGGATACAATGAGCAGTTCTTC
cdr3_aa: CASSFGLAGYNEQFF

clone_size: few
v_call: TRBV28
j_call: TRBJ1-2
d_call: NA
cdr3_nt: TGTGCCAGCAGACGAACAGGGACACCTAACTATGGCTACACCTTC
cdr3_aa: CASRRTGTPNYGYTF

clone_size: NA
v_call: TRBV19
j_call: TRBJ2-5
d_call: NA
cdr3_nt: TGTGCCAGTAGTATAGGTCCAGGGCAAGAGACCCAGTACTTC
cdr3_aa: CASSIGPGQETQYF

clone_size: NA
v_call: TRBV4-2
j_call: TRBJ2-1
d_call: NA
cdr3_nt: TGTGCCAGCAGCCAAGAGACTAATGAGCAGTTCTTC
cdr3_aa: CASSQETNEQFF

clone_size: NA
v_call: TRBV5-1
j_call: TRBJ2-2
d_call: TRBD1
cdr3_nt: TGCGCCAGCACCCGTGAGGGACAGGGAGGATCCGGGGAGCTGTTTTTT
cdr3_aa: CASTREGQGGSGELFF

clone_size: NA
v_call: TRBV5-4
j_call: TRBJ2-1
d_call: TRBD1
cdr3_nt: TGTGCCAGCAGCTCACTCGGGACAGGGAATGAGCAGTTCTTC
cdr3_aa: CASSSLGTGNEQFF

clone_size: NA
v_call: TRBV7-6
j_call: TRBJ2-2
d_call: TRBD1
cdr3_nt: TGTGCCAGCAGTCACAACTTCAGGGGGCCGGGCACCGGGGAGCTGTTTTTT
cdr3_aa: CASSHNFRGPGTGELFF

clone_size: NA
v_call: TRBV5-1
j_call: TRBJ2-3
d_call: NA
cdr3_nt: TGCGCCAGCAGCTTGGTTTGGGAGACGACAGATACGCAGTATTTT
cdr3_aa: CASSLVWETTDTQYF

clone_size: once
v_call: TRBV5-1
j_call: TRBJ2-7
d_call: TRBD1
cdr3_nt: TGCGCCAGCAGCTTGGCCGGGACAGGTATCTACGAGCAGTACTTC
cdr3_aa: CASSLAGTGIYEQYF

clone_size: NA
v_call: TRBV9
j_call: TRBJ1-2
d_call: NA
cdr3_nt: TGTGCCAGCAGCGACCTCCCAGGGTCCAGCTATGGCTACACCTTC
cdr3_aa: CASSDLPGSSYGYTF

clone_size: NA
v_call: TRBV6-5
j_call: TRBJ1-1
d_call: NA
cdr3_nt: TGTGCCAGCAGTTACGGGTTAGGAGTAGGCACTGAAGCTTTCTTT
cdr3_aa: CASSYGLGVGTEAFF

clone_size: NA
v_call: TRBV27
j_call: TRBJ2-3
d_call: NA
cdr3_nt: TGTGCCAGCAGAAAACTCAGGGTAGATACGCAGTATTTT
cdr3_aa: CASRKLRVDTQYF

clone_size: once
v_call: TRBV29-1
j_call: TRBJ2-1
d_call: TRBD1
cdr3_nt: TGCAGCGTTGCCCGGGACAGGGGTTACAATGAGCAGTTCTTC
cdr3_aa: CSVARDRGYNEQFF

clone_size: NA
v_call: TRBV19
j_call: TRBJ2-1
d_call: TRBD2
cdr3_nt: TGTGCCAGTAGATCCACTAGCGGGAGGGTCGATGAGCAGTTCTTC
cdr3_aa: CASRSTSGRVDEQFF

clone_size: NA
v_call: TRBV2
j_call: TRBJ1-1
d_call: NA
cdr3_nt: TGTGCCAGCAGTGAAGCGTGGACAGCCATCCGTCCCACTGAAGCTTTCTTT
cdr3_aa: CASSEAWTAIRPTEAFF

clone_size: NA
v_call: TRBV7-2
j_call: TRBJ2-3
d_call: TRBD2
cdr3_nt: TGTGCCAGCAGCTTTACCCGGACTAGCTTGGATACGCAGTATTTT
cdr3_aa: CASSFTRTSLDTQYF

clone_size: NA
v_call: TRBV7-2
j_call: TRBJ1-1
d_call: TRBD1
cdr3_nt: TGTGCCAGCAGCTCGCGGGACAGTAACACTGAAGCTTTCTTT
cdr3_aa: CASSSRDSNTEAFF

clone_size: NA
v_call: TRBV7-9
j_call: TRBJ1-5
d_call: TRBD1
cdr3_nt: TGTGCCAGCAGTTCGACCGACAGGGGAGGAGGTCAGCCCCAGCATTTT
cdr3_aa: CASSSTDRGGGQPQHF

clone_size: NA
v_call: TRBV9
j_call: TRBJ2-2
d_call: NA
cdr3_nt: TGTGCCAGCAGCGTTCTTCGGACAGCCGGGGAGCTGTTTTTT
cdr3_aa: CASSVLRTAGELFF